This TCR beta chain appears in the sequencing data of a study of blood T cell repertoires in COVID-19. Across the study: Whether acute or convalescent, the COVID-19 samples came from the United States, Italy and Spain.

As originally analysed: Scientists estimated how many nucleated cells there were by amplifying reference gene primers. Some clones are missing from TCRdb's copy, which holds only in-frame ones; the method was immunoSEQ multiplex PCR. That table furnishes V, J and clone size, whereas the DNA furnished D and trimming. Counted here are some 230,000 clones, 80% to 90% occurring once; the ten biggest clones make up over 2.5%. This CDR3 region has 15 residues. Germline V gives CDR1 WNHNN, CDR2 SYGVQD (reference sequence). J was trimmed by 8 bases and V by 0 bases; bases with no gene match: 4. The receptor comes from a man aged 45 to 65 who had recovered from COVID-19. The sequencing input was peripheral blood. The rearrangement links TRBV10-1 to TRBJ2-1, with 10 positions matching TRBD2. The CDR3 DNA reads TGCGCCAGCAGTGAGTCCAGCGGGAGGGCTTATGAGCAGTTCTTC. Its protein is CASSESSGRAYEQFF.